This T cell receptor beta chain was captured in a study of T cells after yellow fever vaccination. Points from the study as a whole: Reappearance after the booster was seen for most primary-vaccination clones, at 96% CD4 and 80% to 90% CD8. Contamination of FACS-sorted repertoires by abundant clonotypes from the bulk population could occur. The secondary response showed a weaker magnitude and a faster peak, day 5 versus 15.

Germline loops: CDR1 SNHLY, CDR2 FYNNEI. Trimming took 6 bases from V and 3 from J, leaving 11 bases between them. This CDR3 is built from 14 residues. Each CDR3 protein gets one entry after TCRdb re-called the 5' RACE reads with MiXCR. This table has about 430,000 distinct CDR3 sequences, over 15% appearing once. This clonotype appeared many times. The antigen is undetermined. The input for sequencing was PBMCs, taken before the yellow fever booster vaccination. V usage is TRBV2 and J usage is TRBJ2-2; D is perhaps TRBD1 (5 bases). This clonotype originated in a man between 18 and 35 years old who received the YFV17D yellow fever vaccine. CDR3: CASREQAYTGELFF. CDR3 sequence (DNA): TGTGCCAGCAGGGAACAGGCATACACCGGGGAGCTGTTTTTT.